A single TCR beta chain is shown here with its context. Its antigen is as yet unknown. This sample is part of a study of shared clonotypes between healthy human individuals. The study, taken as a whole, reports: A generally larger estimated richness was seen in naive subsets than in memory subsets. Donor scarcity curtailed the genetic and exposure-history diversity represented herein.

Trimming removed 5 bases from V and 8 bases from J, with 19 bases in between. Germline loops: CDR1 MGHRA, CDR2 YSYEKL. The CDR3 sequence is 15 residues long. Deep-level assay runs were performed. Only in-frame clones appear in the TCRdb table, and some are missing; sequencing was by immunoSEQ multiplex PCR. The table records roughly 520,000 clones, about 96% of them present only once. In the CD4+ fraction, cells were divided into CD45RA+ naive and CD45RA-negative memory subsets. The sequenced sample was naive CD4+ T cells sorted from blood. Subset here: CD45RA+ positively selected. The chain combines TRBV4-1 with TRBJ1-3; D is undetermined. This receptor was obtained from a woman aged 25 to 39 in good health. The DNA of the CDR3 is TGCGCCAGCAGCACTGGAAGGACGGCCGGCTACACCATATATTTT. This translates into CASSTGRTAGYTIYF.